This T cell receptor (beta chain) was captured by sequencing in a study of CD8 T cells in ankylosing spondylitis. Overall study findings and caveats: As reported, disease-linked clones showed significant enrichment in matched ankylosing spondylitis synovial fluid.

Making use of molecular barcodes, quantitative 5'-RACE generated TCR beta libraries. TCRdb re-called the 5' RACE reads through MiXCR, storing one row per CDR3 protein. The sample gives about 200,000 distinct CDR3 sequences, 9.5% to 15% of which show up once; about 15% is in the top ten. Remarks on this clonotype: Its matching antigen is unknown.

The CDR3 is 14 residues long. The V gene's germline CDR1 is MNHNS and CDR2 SASEGT. V lost 11 bases, J lost 6 bases, and 23 bases lay in between. Sequencing used blood, either unsorted or a sorted T cell fraction (not recorded which). J is TRBJ2-7 and V is TRBV6-1, with D perhaps TRBD1 or TRBD2 (5 bases each). This receptor was obtained from a male donor with ankylosing spondylitis or in good health (not recorded which). CDR3 region: CAVSGTGPWGEQYF. CDR3 nucleotide sequence: TGTGCCGTCAGCGGCACGGGGCCCTGGGGCGAGCAGTACTTC.